This entry concerns a single TCR beta chain. This sample was taken from a study of blood T cell repertoires in COVID-19. Here immunoSEQ multiplex PCR was the method, and the copy in TCRdb shows in-frame clones only, minus some. The table lists 75,000 or so clones, around 90% of them singletons. CDR1 and CDR2 from the germline V gene are SEHNR and FQNEAQ (reference sequence). The CDR3 is 16 residues long. Trimming removed 5 bases from V and 1 base from J; junction bases left unmatched: 3. This clonotype was sampled from an elderly woman with active or convalescent COVID-19. The chain links TRBV7-9 to TRBJ2-6; TRBD1 aligns across 9 bases. Sequencing used peripheral blood. The CDR3 is CASSVDRGSGANVLTF. CDR3 sequence (DNA): TGTGCCAGCAGCGTTGACAGGGGGTCTGGGGCCAACGTCCTGACTTTC. The full variable domain, completed using reference TRBV7-9 and TRBJ2-6, is DTGVSQNPRHKITKRGQNVTFRCDPISEHNRLYWYRQTLGQGPEFLTYFQNEAQLEKSRLLSDRFSAERPKGSFSTLEIQRTEQGDSAMYLCASSVDRGSGANVLTFGAGSRLTVL.